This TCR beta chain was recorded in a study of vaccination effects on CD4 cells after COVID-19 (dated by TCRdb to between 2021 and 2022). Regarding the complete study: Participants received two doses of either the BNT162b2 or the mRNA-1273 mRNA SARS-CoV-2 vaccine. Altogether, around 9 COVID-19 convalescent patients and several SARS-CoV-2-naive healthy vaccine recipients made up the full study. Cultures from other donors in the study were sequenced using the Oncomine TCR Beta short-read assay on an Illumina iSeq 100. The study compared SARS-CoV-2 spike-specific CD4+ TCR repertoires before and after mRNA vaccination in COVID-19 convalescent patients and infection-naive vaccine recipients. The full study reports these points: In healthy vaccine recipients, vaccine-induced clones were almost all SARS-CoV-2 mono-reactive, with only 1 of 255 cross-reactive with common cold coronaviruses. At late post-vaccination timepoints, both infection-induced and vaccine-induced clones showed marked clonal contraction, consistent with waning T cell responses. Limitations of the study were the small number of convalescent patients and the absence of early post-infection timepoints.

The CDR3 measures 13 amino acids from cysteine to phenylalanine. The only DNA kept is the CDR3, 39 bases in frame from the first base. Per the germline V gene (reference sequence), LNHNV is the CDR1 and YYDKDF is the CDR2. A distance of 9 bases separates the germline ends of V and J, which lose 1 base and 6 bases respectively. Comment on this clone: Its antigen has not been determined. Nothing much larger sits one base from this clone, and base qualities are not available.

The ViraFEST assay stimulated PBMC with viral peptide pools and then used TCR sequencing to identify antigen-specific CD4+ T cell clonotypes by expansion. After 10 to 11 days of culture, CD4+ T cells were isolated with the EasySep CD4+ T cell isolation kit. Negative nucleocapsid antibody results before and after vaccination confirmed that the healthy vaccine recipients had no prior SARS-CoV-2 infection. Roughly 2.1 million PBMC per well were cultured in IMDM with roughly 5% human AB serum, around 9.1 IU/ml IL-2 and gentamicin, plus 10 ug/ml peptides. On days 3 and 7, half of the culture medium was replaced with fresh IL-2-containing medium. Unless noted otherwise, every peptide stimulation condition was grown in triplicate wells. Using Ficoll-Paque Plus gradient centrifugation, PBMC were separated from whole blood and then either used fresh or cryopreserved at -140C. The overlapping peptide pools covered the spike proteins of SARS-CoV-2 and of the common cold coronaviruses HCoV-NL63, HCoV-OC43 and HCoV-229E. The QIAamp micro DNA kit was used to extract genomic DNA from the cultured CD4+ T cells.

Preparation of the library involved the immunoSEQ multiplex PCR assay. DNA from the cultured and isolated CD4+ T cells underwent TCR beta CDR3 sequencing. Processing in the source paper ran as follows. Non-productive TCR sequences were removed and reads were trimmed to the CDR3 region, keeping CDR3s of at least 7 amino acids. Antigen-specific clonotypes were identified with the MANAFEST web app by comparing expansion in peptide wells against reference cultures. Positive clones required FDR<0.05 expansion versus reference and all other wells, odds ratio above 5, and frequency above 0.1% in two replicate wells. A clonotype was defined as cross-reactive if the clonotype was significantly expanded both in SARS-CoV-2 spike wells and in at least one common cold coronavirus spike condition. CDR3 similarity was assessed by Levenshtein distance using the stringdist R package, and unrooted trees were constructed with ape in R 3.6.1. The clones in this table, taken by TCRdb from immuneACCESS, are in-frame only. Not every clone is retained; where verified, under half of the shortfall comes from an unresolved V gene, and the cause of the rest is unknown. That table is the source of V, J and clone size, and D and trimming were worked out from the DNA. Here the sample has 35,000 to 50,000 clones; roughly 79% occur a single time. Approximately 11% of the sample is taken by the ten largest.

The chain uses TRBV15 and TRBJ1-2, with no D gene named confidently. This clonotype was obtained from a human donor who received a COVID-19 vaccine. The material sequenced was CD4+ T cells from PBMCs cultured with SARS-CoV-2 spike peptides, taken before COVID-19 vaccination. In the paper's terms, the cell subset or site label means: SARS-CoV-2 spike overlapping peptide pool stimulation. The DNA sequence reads TGTGCCACCAGCAGAGCAACAAGGGATGGCTACACCTTC. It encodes CATSRATRDGYTF.